These T cell receptor beta chains were read from a single sample in a study of blood T cell repertoires in COVID-19. Sequenced by immunoSEQ multiplex PCR; TCRdb stores in-frame clones only, minus some. The sample shows 45,000 to 55,000 clones, 80% to 90% of them seen only once. Specimen: peripheral blood. The source is a middle-aged man with active COVID-19. CDR3s include the opening cysteine and the closing phenylalanine or tryptophan. A D gene is named only where the DNA matches it firmly. Some rows mark clone size as missing; the rest say once, few, many or name a class of expanded clone.

v_gene	j_gene	abundance	d_gene	CDR3nt	CDR3aa
TRBV7-7	TRBJ2-3	NA	TRBD2	TGTGCCAGCAGCTTAGCTAGCGGGAGCACAGATACGCAGTATTTT	CASSLASGSTDTQYF
TRBV7-2	TRBJ1-2	NA	NA	TGTGCCAGCAGCTTAGGACGGTCCACAAGAGGGGGCTACACCTTC	CASSLGRSTRGGYTF
TRBV5-1	TRBJ2-3	NA	NA	TGCGCCAGCAGCTTGGAACAGGGCACAGATACGCAGTATTTT	CASSLEQGTDTQYF
TRBV24-1	TRBJ2-5	once	NA	TGTGCCACCAGTGATTCGCCGGGAAGCCAAGAAGAGACCCAGTACTTC	CATSDSPGSQEETQYF
TRBV7-9	TRBJ2-2	NA	NA	TGTGCCAGCAGCTTAGCGTTAAACACCGGGGAGCTGTTTTTT	CASSLALNTGELFF
TRBV7-2	TRBJ1-1	few	TRBD1	TGTGCCAGCAGCCCCCCCCGGACAGGGACGAACACTGAAGCTTTCTTT	CASSPPRTGTNTEAFF
TRBV2	TRBJ2-2	NA	NA	TGTGCCAGCAGCCCTACCTATACCGGGGAGCTGTTTTTT	CASSPTYTGELFF
TRBV6-5	TRBJ2-1	large	TRBD1	TGTGCCAGCACTCTAGGGGGCCAGAGAATGTCTGAGCAGTTCTTC	CASTLGGQRMSEQFF
TRBV20-1	TRBJ2-1	NA	NA	TGCAGCGGGTATACCAATGAGCAGTTCTTC	CSGYTNEQFF
TRBV18	TRBJ2-2	NA	NA	TGTGCCAGCTCACGCGGGCTAGACACCGGGGAGCTGTTTTTT	CASSRGLDTGELFF
TRBV19	TRBJ2-3	NA	TRBD2	TGTGCCAGTAGTATAGGCCCCGGGGGGGCCTTCACAGATACGCAGTATTTT	CASSIGPGGAFTDTQYF
TRBV7-3	TRBJ1-1	NA	NA	TGTGCCAGCAGCTTAAACCCCTTAGGACAAGGGAACACTGAAGCTTTCTTT	CASSLNPLGQGNTEAFF
TRBV5-1	TRBJ2-7	NA	TRBD2	TGCGCCAGCAGCTTGGTCTTGTTGGGGACTAGCGGGGGGGCCTACGAGCAGTACTTC	CASSLVLLGTSGGAYEQYF
TRBV6-5	TRBJ2-1	NA	TRBD1	TGTGCCAGCAGTTTGGGGGGACAGGGGGCAAGCAATGAGCAGTTCTTC	CASSLGGQGASNEQFF
TRBV6-5	TRBJ2-1	NA	NA	TGTGCCAGCAGTTACAGGGAGGCCTACAATGAGCAGTTCTTC	CASSYREAYNEQFF
TRBV9	TRBJ2-7	NA	NA	TGTGCCAGCAGCGTAGCCCCAGGACTATCCTACGAGCAGTACTTC	CASSVAPGLSYEQYF
TRBV6-2/TRBV6-3	TRBJ1-1	NA	NA	TGTGCCAGCAGCCGGGGGGGGCGAATTTCGAACACTGAAGCTTTCTTT	CASSRGGRISNTEAFF
TRBV7-2	TRBJ2-7	few	NA	TGTGCCAGCAGCTTAGACCCTTCAGACTACGAGCAGTACTTC	CASSLDPSDYEQYF
TRBV4-3	TRBJ1-5	once	NA	TGCGCCAGCAGCCAAGGCAGGGGTTACAATCAGCCCCAGCATTTT	CASSQGRGYNQPQHF
TRBV7-9	TRBJ2-1	NA	NA	TGTGCCCTGGACTATGAGCAGTTCTTC	CALDYEQFF
TRBV7-2	TRBJ1-1	NA	NA	TGTGCCAGCCAATTGAACACTGAAGCTTTCTTT	CASQLNTEAFF
TRBV5-1	TRBJ1-1	NA	TRBD1	TGCGCCAGCAGGCCCGGGACAGGAAAATCATACCCTGAAGCTTTCTTT	CASRPGTGKSYPEAFF
TRBV7-2	TRBJ2-1	NA	NA	TGTGCCAGCAGCTCATCGGGTACCTACAATGAGCAGTTCTTC	CASSSSGTYNEQFF
TRBV18	TRBJ2-7	NA	TRBD2	TGTGCCAGCTCACCAGAGACTAGCGGGTTAATCTCCTACGAGCAGTACTTC	CASSPETSGLISYEQYF
TRBV9	TRBJ2-7	NA	NA	TGTGCCAGCAGCGTTTTCGGGATTGACGAGCAGTACTTC	CASSVFGIDEQYF
TRBV5-1	TRBJ2-4	many	NA	TGCGCCAGCAGCTTGTCCCTGTCGAAAAACATTCAGTACTTC	CASSLSLSKNIQYF
TRBV2	TRBJ1-2	NA	NA	TGTGCCAGCAGTGGGGCAGGGGTGAGCTATGGCTACACCTTC	CASSGAGVSYGYTF
TRBV28	TRBJ2-2	NA	TRBD1	TGTGCCAGCAGATCCCGGGACAGGGACACCGGGGAGCTGTTTTTT	CASRSRDRDTGELFF
TRBV6-2/TRBV6-3	TRBJ2-3	NA	NA	TGTGCCAGCAGTGACGGGAAGGGATCAGATACGCAGTATTTT	CASSDGKGSDTQYF
TRBV6-6	TRBJ2-7	NA	NA	TGTGCCAGCAGGACGGACACAACCTTTTCCTACGAGCAGTACTTC	CASRTDTTFSYEQYF
TRBV19	TRBJ2-1	NA	TRBD2	TGTGCCAGTAGTACCCCGGGACTAGCGGTTAATGAGCAGTTCTTC	CASSTPGLAVNEQFF
TRBV5-1	TRBJ2-6	NA	NA	TGCGCCAGCAGCCGACCCGACATCTCTGGGGCCAACGTCCTGACTTTC	CASSRPDISGANVLTF
TRBV5-1	TRBJ1-1	NA	NA	TGCGCCAGCAGCTTTGCCCTAACGCGGGGGGTCGAAGCTTTCTTT	CASSFALTRGVEAFF
TRBV2	TRBJ2-4	few	NA	TGTGCCAGCAGTGACAGGGCTAGGAACATTCAGTACTTC	CASSDRARNIQYF
TRBV27	TRBJ2-2	NA	NA	TGTGCCAGCTCCCTCCCGAGGTCCGGGGAGCTGTTTTTT	CASSLPRSGELFF
TRBV4-1	TRBJ1-5	NA	NA	TGCGCCAGCAGCCAATCGGGCAATCAGCCCCAGCATTTT	CASSQSGNQPQHF
TRBV5-1	TRBJ1-4	NA	NA	TGCGCCAGCAGCTTGGCCGAGGGGGCTAATGAAAAACTGTTTTTT	CASSLAEGANEKLFF
TRBV2	TRBJ2-3	few	TRBD1	TGTGCCAGCAGTGCGACAGGGATGGATACGCAGTATTTT	CASSATGMDTQYF
TRBV19	TRBJ2-5	NA	NA	TGTGCCAGTAGTATCCCTAACTTACAAGAGACCCAGTACTTC	CASSIPNLQETQYF
TRBV11-3	TRBJ1-1	NA	TRBD1	TGTGCCAGCAGCCCACCCGACAGGGCGAACACTGAAGCTTTCTTT	CASSPPDRANTEAFF
TRBV19	TRBJ1-1	NA	NA	TGTGCCAGTAGTATGCGGGTCCAGAACACTGAAGCTTTCTTT	CASSMRVQNTEAFF
TRBV7-2	TRBJ2-5	NA	TRBD1	TGTGCCAGCAGCTTAGCGGGGTCAGGGGGAGAGACCCAGTACTTC	CASSLAGSGGETQYF
TRBV11-3	TRBJ2-2	NA	TRBD1	TGTGCCAGCAGCTTCAACTGGGACAGTACGAACACCGGGGAGCTGTTTTTT	CASSFNWDSTNTGELFF
TRBV2	TRBJ2-7	NA	TRBD1	TGTGCCAGTAATTCGGGACAGGTGTACGAGCAGTACTTC	CASNSGQVYEQYF
TRBV6-2/TRBV6-3	TRBJ2-3	NA	TRBD1	TGTGCCAGCAGCACACCGGGACAGGGAACAGATACGCAGTATTTT	CASSTPGQGTDTQYF